This T cell receptor (beta chain) was sequenced during a study of blood T cell repertoires in COVID-19. For the study at large: Specimens from acute and convalescent COVID-19 originated in the United States, Italy and Spain. The cDNA or gDNA used as material had been derived from T cells, B-cell-depleted T cells, or PBMCs.

V lost 3 bases and J lost 8; bases outside the gene matches: 2. The length of the CDR3 is 13 residues. CDR1 and CDR2 (germline): LNHNV, YYDKDF (reference sequence). Source study methods: Amplifying reference gene primers gave estimates of nucleated cell counts. The repertoire was sequenced with immunoSEQ multiplex PCR; TCRdb's copy has only in-frame clones and lacks some. V and J calls and clone size come straight from that table; D and trimming were deduced from the DNA. The sample consists of 190,000 or so clones, 80% to 90% of them appearing once. This receptor was obtained from a man between 40 and 49 years old with active or convalescent COVID-19. The chain couples TRBV15 to TRBJ1-4; 8 bases match TRBD1. The sequencing input was peripheral blood. In DNA, the CDR3 is TGTGCCACCAGCAGGGACAGGGTCGAAAAACTGTTTTTT. Encoded protein: CATSRDRVEKLFF.